The rows below give T cell receptor beta chains drawn from one sample of a study of blood T cell repertoires in COVID-19. Produced via immunoSEQ multiplex PCR; TCRdb's table is partial and in-frame only. This sample has about 60,000 clones, with roughly 88% found just once. The sequenced material came from peripheral blood. The receptors shown here come from a man in his sixties with acute or convalescent COVID-19. CDR3s include the opening cysteine and the closing phenylalanine or tryptophan. A D gene is named only where the DNA matches it firmly. Expanded clones get a size class; other rows say once, few or many, or leave the size out.

d_gene: NA
v_gene: TRBV28
abundance: NA
j_gene: TRBJ2-7
len: 15
CDR3aa: CASSLDGTPTLEQYF
CDR3nt: TGTGCCAGCAGTTTAGACGGGACACCTACCCTCGAGCAGTACTTC

d_gene: NA
v_gene: TRBV10-3
abundance: NA
j_gene: TRBJ1-1
len: 12
CDR3aa: CAISSTNTEAFF
CDR3nt: TGTGCCATCAGTTCGACAAACACTGAAGCTTTCTTT

d_gene: TRBD1
v_gene: TRBV4-1
abundance: NA
j_gene: TRBJ2-7
len: 14
CDR3aa: CASSQVDRDNEQYF
CDR3nt: TGCGCCAGCAGCCAAGTAGACAGGGATAACGAGCAGTACTTC

d_gene: TRBD2
v_gene: TRBV11-3
abundance: NA
j_gene: TRBJ2-1
len: 15
CDR3aa: CASSFAGANYNEQFF
CDR3nt: TGTGCCAGCAGCTTCGCGGGAGCGAACTACAATGAGCAGTTCTTC

d_gene: TRBD1
v_gene: TRBV6-5
abundance: NA
j_gene: TRBJ2-7
len: 15
CDR3aa: CASSYSGTGGYEQYF
CDR3nt: TGTGCCAGCAGTTACTCTGGGACAGGAGGATACGAGCAGTACTTC

d_gene: NA
v_gene: TRBV28
abundance: NA
j_gene: TRBJ2-7
len: 15
CDR3aa: CASSPSGWGPYEQYF
CDR3nt: TGTGCCAGCAGCCCATCGGGGTGGGGGCCCTACGAGCAGTACTTC

d_gene: NA
v_gene: TRBV6-1
abundance: NA
j_gene: TRBJ1-5
len: 15
CDR3aa: CASSEARLGGRPQHF
CDR3nt: TGTGCCAGCAGTGAAGCGAGGCTGGGGGGGAGGCCCCAGCATTTT

d_gene: NA
v_gene: TRBV21-1
abundance: NA
j_gene: TRBJ2-5
len: 16
CDR3aa: CASSNPGQGAQETQYF
CDR3nt: TGTGCCAGCAGCAATCCGGGACAGGGGGCCCAAGAGACCCAGTACTTC

d_gene: TRBD2
v_gene: TRBV15
abundance: NA
j_gene: TRBJ2-1
len: 14
CDR3aa: CATGSGRASNEQFF
CDR3nt: TGTGCCACCGGTAGCGGGAGGGCCAGCAATGAGCAGTTCTTC

d_gene: NA
v_gene: TRBV25-1
abundance: few
j_gene: TRBJ1-3
len: 15
CDR3aa: CASSDLRGVGNTIYF
CDR3nt: TGTGCCAGCAGTGATCTGCGGGGAGTCGGAAACACCATATATTTT

d_gene: NA
v_gene: TRBV5-1
abundance: NA
j_gene: TRBJ1-1
len: 14
CDR3aa: CASSLSGAGTEAFF
CDR3nt: TGCGCCAGCAGCTTGTCAGGGGCCGGCACTGAAGCTTTCTTT

d_gene: TRBD1
v_gene: TRBV7-6
abundance: NA
j_gene: TRBJ1-1
len: 15
CDR3aa: CASSPRQGGRIEAFF
CDR3nt: TGTGCCAGCAGCCCCCGGCAGGGGGGAAGGATTGAAGCTTTCTTT

d_gene: TRBD2
v_gene: TRBV4-2
abundance: NA
j_gene: TRBJ2-1
len: 15
CDR3aa: CASSPRRDGRHEQFF
CDR3nt: TGTGCCAGCAGCCCCCGACGGGACGGGAGGCACGAGCAGTTCTTC

d_gene: TRBD2
v_gene: TRBV6-4
abundance: NA
j_gene: TRBJ2-2
len: 16
CDR3aa: CASSDSSGRATGELFF
CDR3nt: TGTGCCAGCAGTGACTCTAGCGGGAGGGCCACCGGGGAGCTGTTTTTT

d_gene: NA
v_gene: TRBV30
abundance: once
j_gene: TRBJ1-5
len: 11
CDR3aa: CAWSGGGTQHF
CDR3nt: TGTGCCTGGAGTGGGGGGGGGACCCAGCATTTT

d_gene: TRBD1
v_gene: TRBV19
abundance: NA
j_gene: TRBJ1-2
len: 13
CDR3aa: CASSMGQGDGYTF
CDR3nt: TGTGCCAGTAGTATGGGACAGGGGGATGGCTACACCTTC

d_gene: TRBD1
v_gene: TRBV29-1
abundance: NA
j_gene: TRBJ1-2
len: 12
CDR3aa: CSAGQGAFGYTF
CDR3nt: TGCAGCGCCGGACAGGGGGCTTTTGGCTACACCTTC

d_gene: NA
v_gene: TRBV30
abundance: NA
j_gene: TRBJ1-2
len: 12
CDR3aa: CAWTGGYYGYTF
CDR3nt: TGTGCCTGGACTGGCGGCTACTATGGCTACACCTTC

d_gene: TRBD2
v_gene: TRBV5-1
abundance: NA
j_gene: TRBJ2-1
len: 18
CDR3aa: CASSPSVPGLAVNNEQFF
CDR3nt: TGCGCCAGCAGCCCTTCCGTGCCGGGACTAGCGGTCAACAATGAGCAGTTCTTC